One TCR beta chain is described in this entry. Its target is unknown. Healthy individuals who donated bone marrow served as the donors. Likely unrecorded immune exposures existed in these nominally healthy donors. These data come from a study of cytomegalovirus exposure and HLA in healthy donors. Researchers ran the PCR with 60 Vbeta and 13 Jbeta primers. Method: immunoSEQ multiplex PCR; TCRdb's copy keeps in-frame clones and lacks some. The data hold about 110,000 clones, with just over 70% observed a single time. Study-wide findings and caveats: CMV serostatus was the sole immune exposure data available.

V was trimmed by 2 bases and J by 0 bases, leaving 14 bases between them. The CDR3 runs to 18 residues. The germline CDR1 and CDR2 sequences are MNHNS and SASEGT. The J gene is TRBJ1-6, the V gene TRBV6-1, with a weak D call TRBD1 (5 bases). The sequence derives from a boy younger than 18 in good health and CMV-seronegative. Sequenced: PBMCs. CDR3 sequence (DNA): TGTGCCAGCAGTGAATACTACAGAAGGGGCTCCTATAATTCACCCCTCCACTTT. Translation gives CASSEYYRRGSYNSPLHF.